This T cell receptor beta chain was documented in a study of blood T cell repertoires in COVID-19. On the study more broadly: Both acute and convalescent COVID-19 samples were obtained from the United States, Italy and Spain.

Libraries were prepared by immunoSEQ multiplex PCR; TCRdb keeps only in-frame clonotypes and omits some of them. The sample lists about 80,000 clones; 75% to 90% were seen once. Germline V gives CDR1 SGHDN, CDR2 FVKESK. V dropped 0 bases and J dropped 6; count of bases not matched to a gene: 17. The CDR3 extends over 18 amino acids. The chain joins TRBV14 to TRBJ2-7; TRBD1 matches 7 bases. This TCR was sampled from a human donor in a cohort sampled during active COVID-19. The sequencing sample was made of peripheral blood. This CDR3 reads CASSQDKGRQGYPCEQYF. CDR3 sequence (DNA): TGTGCCAGCAGCCAAGATAAAGGCCGACAGGGCTACCCTTGCGAGCAGTACTTC.